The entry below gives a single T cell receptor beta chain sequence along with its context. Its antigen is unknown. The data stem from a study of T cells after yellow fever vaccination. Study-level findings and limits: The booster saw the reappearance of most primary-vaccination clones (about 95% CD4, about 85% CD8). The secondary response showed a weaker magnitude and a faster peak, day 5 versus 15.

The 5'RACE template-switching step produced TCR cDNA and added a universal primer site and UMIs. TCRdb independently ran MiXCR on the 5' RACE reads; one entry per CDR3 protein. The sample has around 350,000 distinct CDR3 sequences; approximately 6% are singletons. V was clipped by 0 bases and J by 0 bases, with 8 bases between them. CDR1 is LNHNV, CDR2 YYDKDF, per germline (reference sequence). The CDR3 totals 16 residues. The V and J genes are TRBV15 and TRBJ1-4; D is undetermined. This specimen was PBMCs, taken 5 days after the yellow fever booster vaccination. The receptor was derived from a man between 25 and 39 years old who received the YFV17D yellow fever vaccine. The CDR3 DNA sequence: TGTGCCACCAGCAGAGAGCTGGGAGCAACTAATGAAAAACTGTTTTTT. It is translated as CATSRELGATNEKLFF. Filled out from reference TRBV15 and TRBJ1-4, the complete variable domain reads DAMVIQNPRYQVTQFGKPVTLSCSQTLNHNVMYWYQQKSSQAPKLLFHYYDKDFNNEADTPDNFQSRRPNTSFCFLDIRSPGLGDTAMYLCATSRELGATNEKLFFGSGTQLSVL.